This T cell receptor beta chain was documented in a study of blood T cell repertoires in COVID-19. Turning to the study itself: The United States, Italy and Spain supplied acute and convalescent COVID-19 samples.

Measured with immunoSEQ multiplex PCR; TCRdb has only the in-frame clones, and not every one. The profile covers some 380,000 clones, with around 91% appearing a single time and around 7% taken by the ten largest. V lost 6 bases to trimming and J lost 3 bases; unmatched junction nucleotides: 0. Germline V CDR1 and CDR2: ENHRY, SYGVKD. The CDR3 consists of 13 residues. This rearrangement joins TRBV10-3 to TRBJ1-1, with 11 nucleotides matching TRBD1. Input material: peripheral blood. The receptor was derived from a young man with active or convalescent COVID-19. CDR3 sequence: CAIRGQGDTEAFF. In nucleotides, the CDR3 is TGTGCCATCAGGGGACAGGGGGACACTGAAGCTTTCTTT.